This TCR beta chain derives from a study of PD-1 blockade in classical Hodgkin lymphoma. Whole-study context: Patients were dosed intravenously with nivolumab at 3 mg/kg every 2 weeks.

General study results and limits: Diminished baseline TCR diversity has been reported in newly diagnosed patients relative to healthy donors. The authors have not defined what causes the repertoire differences, possibly disease activity or prior therapy.

Produced via immunoSEQ multiplex PCR; TCRdb's table is partial and in-frame only. The sample shows 10,000 or so clones, approximately 88% of them seen only once. Notes on this clone: Its antigen is unknown.

Indicated time point: cycle 4 day 1 (C4D1), after around six weeks of nivolumab. Every patient relapsed after autologous stem cell transplantation, and brentuximab vedotin exposure varied. From thawed PBMCs, CD4+ T cells were purified using magnetic negative selection. Sequencing used CD4+ T cells from blood, obtained before the fourth cycle of nivolumab. The TCR comes from a human donor with classical Hodgkin lymphoma.

The CDR3 reads CASRTTGRSSYEQYF. In DNA, the CDR3 is TGTGCCAGCAGAACTACAGGGAGGAGCTCCTACGAGCAGTACTTC. The V and J genes are TRBV28 and TRBJ2-7; TRBD1 or TRBD2 may be the D gene (6 bases each). This CDR3 contains 15 residues. Trimming removed 6 bases from V and 0 bases from J, with 15 bases in between. Germline V CDR1 and CDR2: MDHEN, SYDVKM.